The next 25 T cell receptor beta chains were all read from a single sample in a study of blood T cell repertoires in COVID-19. Libraries were prepared by immunoSEQ multiplex PCR; TCRdb keeps only in-frame clonotypes and omits some of them. The sample consists of around 140,000 clones, approximately 86% of them appearing once. Input material: peripheral blood. All receptors come from a woman aged 60 to 75 with acute or convalescent COVID-19.

V usage is TRBV28 and J usage is TRBJ2-7, with a weak D call TRBD2 (5 bases). Germline-derived CDR1 and CDR2 are MDHEN and SYDVKM. The CDR3 runs 14 residues. Trimming left V 7 bases short and J 2 bases short, with 15 bases between. This CDR3 is CASTLPGGAYEQYF. In DNA form, the CDR3 reads TGTGCCAGCACCTTACCTGGAGGCGCCTACGAGCAGTACTTC.

The chain has TRBV6-5 and TRBJ2-7; 7 bases match TRBD1. The CDR3 consists of 15 residues. Losses at the gene ends were 8 bases for V and 0 bases for J; bases not matched to a gene: 10. Germline V gives CDR1 MNHEY, CDR2 SVGAGI. This CDR3 reads CASLRRTGTSYEQYF. CDR3 DNA sequence: TGTGCCAGCCTACGTCGGACAGGTACCTCCTACGAGCAGTACTTC.

J is TRBJ2-7 and V is TRBV5-5; weak D call: TRBD2 (7 bases). Trimming shortened V by 1 base and J by 3 bases, and 26 bases separated the two germline ends. Germline V gene data show CDR1 as SGHKS and CDR2 as YYEKEE (reference sequence). CDR3 size: 19 residues. The CDR3 sequence: CASSLRGASNNFRGYEQYF. The DNA of the CDR3 is TGTGCCAGCAGCTTGCGGGGGGCGTCCAATAACTTCAGGGGCTACGAGCAGTACTTC.

About this clone itself: Sequence at one end of the junction differs from germline and may be a read error. V gene TRBV3-1 (or the pseudogene TRBV3-2) combines with J gene TRBJ2-7; D is unclear. The CDR3 is made up of 15 amino acids. Looked up from germline, CDR1 is LGHDT and CDR2 is YNNKEL (reference sequence). For the CDR3, the DNA is TGTGCCAGCAGCCTCGCGGCCCCGGTATCCTCCGAGCAGTACTTC. It specifies CASSLAAPVSSEQYF.

This clone has a single count. This chain links TRBV28 with TRBJ2-1, with D possibly being TRBD1 (6 bases). CDR1 is MDHEN, CDR2 SYDVKM, per germline. The V gene lost 4 bases and the J gene lost 7 bases, with 20 bases spanning the gap. This CDR3 contains 16 residues. The CDR3 here is CASSYSGTRGRNEQFF. CDR3 coding DNA: TGTGCCAGCAGTTACTCCGGGACACGAGGTCGTAATGAGCAGTTCTTC. The full variable domain, with the rest looked up from reference TRBV28 and TRBJ2-1, is DVKVTQSSRYLVKRTGEKVFLECVQDMDHENMFWYRQDPGLGLRLIYFSYDVKMKEKGDIPEGYSVSREKKERFSLILESASTNQTSMYLCASSYSGTRGRNEQFFGPGTRLTVL.

The CDR3 DNA sequence: TGTGCCAGCAGCCCGATGGGGAGCTATGGCTACACCTTC. Protein: CASSPMGSYGYTF. The rearrangement links TRBV7-2 to TRBJ1-2, with D unclear. V was trimmed by 5 bases and J by 4 bases, leaving 11 bases between them. Germline V gene lookup returns CDR1 SGHTA and CDR2 FQGNSA. There are 13 residues in the CDR3. Full variable domain (remainder filled in from reference TRBV7-2 and TRBJ1-2): GAGVSQSPSNKVTEKGKDVELRCDPISGHTALYWYRQSLGQGLEFLIYFQGNSAPDKSGLPSDRFSAERTGGSVSTLTIQRTQQEDSAVYLCASSPMGSYGYTFGSGTRLTVV.

This sequence joins TRBV28 and TRBJ1-1; D uncertain. Germline V gives CDR1 MDHEN, CDR2 SYDVKM. The length of the CDR3 is 12 residues. Trimming took off 6 bases at V and 4 bases at J, with 9 bases between the two ends. The CDR3 loop is CASSPLTTEAFF. CDR3 in DNA: TGTGCCAGCAGCCCACTAACCACTGAAGCTTTCTTT.

J is TRBJ2-1 and V is TRBV5-4; perhaps TRBD2 as D (6 bases). V was cut by 4 bases and J by 4 bases, with 18 bases left in between. Germline loops: CDR1 SGHNT, CDR2 YYREEE (reference sequence). This CDR3 is built from 16 residues. Written as DNA, the CDR3 is TGTGCCAGCAGCAAGAGTGGGGGGATCCTATACAATGAGCAGTTCTTC. It specifies CASSKSGGILYNEQFF.

This clone has only one observation. V is TRBV7-3 and J is TRBJ2-6, with a tentative D call TRBD2 (6 bases). This CDR3 is 15 amino acids long. The V gene lost 2 bases and the J gene lost 3 bases, with 8 bases spanning the gap. Germline V CDR1 and CDR2: SGHTA, FQGTGA. The CDR3 protein is CASSLPGVGANVLTF. The DNA of the CDR3 is TGTGCCAGCAGCTTACCGGGGGTTGGGGCCAACGTCCTGACTTTC. Supplemented by reference TRBV7-3 and TRBJ2-6, the full variable domain reads GAGVSQTPSNKVTEKGKYVELRCDPISGHTALYWYRQSLGQGPEFLIYFQGTGAADDSGLPNDRFFAVRPEGSVSTLKIQRTERGDSAVYLCASSLPGVGANVLTFGAGSRLTVL.

This rearrangement joins TRBV12-3 or TRBV12-4 to TRBJ2-7; TRBD1 might be the D (5 bases). The CDR3 consists of 13 residues. The germline V and J ends were trimmed by 3 bases and 2 bases, with 8 bases remaining between them. The CDR3 loop reads CASSFPGTYEQYF. CDR3 DNA sequence: TGTGCCAGCAGTTTCCCAGGGACCTACGAGCAGTACTTC.

This rearrangement joins TRBV6-6 to TRBJ2-7, with 8 bases aligning to TRBD1. The CDR3 loop spans 15 amino acids. V shed 6 bases, J shed 1 base, and the junction held 8 bases outside the gene matches. CDR1 MNHNY and CDR2 SVGAGI come from the germline V gene (reference sequence). The CDR3 sequence: CASSTTGTGSYEQYF. DNA of the CDR3: TGTGCCAGCAGCACGACCGGGACAGGTTCCTACGAGCAGTACTTC.

Only one count was recorded for this clone. The V gene is TRBV14, the J gene TRBJ1-2, with D possibly TRBD1 on 5 matching bases. V was trimmed by 3 bases and J by 2 bases, leaving 13 bases between them. Germline V gene data show CDR1 as SGHDN and CDR2 as FVKESK. CDR3 length: 15 residues. The DNA for the CDR3 is TGTGCCAGCAGCCATAATACAGGCTTGAACTATGGCTACACCTTC. Protein sequence: CASSHNTGLNYGYTF.

This chain uses TRBV5-1 with TRBJ2-7; D call uncertain. Germline V CDR1 and CDR2: SGHRS, YFSETQ. Trimming stripped 0 bases from V and 4 bases from J, with 5 bases between. This CDR3 is built from 12 residues. The CDR3 region is CASSLESYEQYF. CDR3 coding DNA: TGCGCCAGCAGCTTGGAATCGTACGAGCAGTACTTC.

This chain links TRBV19 with TRBJ1-2; D perhaps matches TRBD1 (5 bases). Trimming took 3 bases from V and 4 from J, leaving 12 bases between them. Per germline, CDR1 LNHDA and CDR2 SQIVND (reference sequence). The CDR3 sequence is 14 residues long. The CDR3 bases are TGTGCCAGTAGTATTGCAGGGTCGGGCTATGGCTACACCTTC. Protein: CASSIAGSGYGYTF.

This clone appeared once. The gene calls are TRBV28 and TRBJ2-7; 12 bases align to TRBD1. The CDR3 runs to 16 residues. The V segment lost 3 bases and the J segment 3 bases; nucleotides outside the gene matches: 6. The germline CDR1 and CDR2 sequences are MDHEN and SYDVKM. The CDR3 DNA reads TGTGCCAGCAGTTTTTGGGACAGGGGGCAACTCTACGAGCAGTACTTC. Amino acids: CASSFWDRGQLYEQYF.

The V gene is TRBV9, the J gene TRBJ1-2; 9 nucleotides line up with TRBD1. V lost 0 bases, J lost 6 bases, and 3 bases stayed unmatched. The CDR3 is 14 residues long. Germline assignment: CDR1 SGDLS and CDR2 YYNGEE. Here the CDR3 reads CASSVGWTGDGYTF. DNA for the CDR3: TGTGCCAGCAGCGTAGGGTGGACAGGGGATGGCTACACCTTC.

The chain couples TRBV6-4 to TRBJ1-4, with D hard to call. The ends were cut back, 0 bases at V and 3 bases at J, with 8 bases in the middle. The CDR3 runs to 15 residues. Germline V lookup: CDR1 MRHNA, CDR2 SNTAGT. CDR3 protein: CASSDSSSPNEKLFF. The CDR3 DNA follows: TGTGCCAGCAGTGACTCTAGTAGCCCTAATGAAAAACTGTTTTTT.

This rearrangement joins TRBV18 to TRBJ2-3, with D uncertain. Trimming took 3 bases from V and 6 from J, leaving 7 bases between them. The V gene's germline CDR1 is KGHSH and CDR2 LQKENI. The CDR3 runs to 12 residues. The CDR3 DNA reads TGTGCCAGCTCACCCCTCGGGGATACGCAGTATTTT. As protein: CASSPLGDTQYF.

The chain employs TRBV5-6 and TRBJ1-2; D is possibly TRBD1 (6 bases). CDR1 and CDR2 (germline): SGHDT, YYEEEE. The CDR3 is 12 residues long. The germline V and J ends were trimmed by 5 bases and 12 bases, with 17 bases remaining between them. The CDR3 here is CASSRNRAVDTF. Written as DNA, the CDR3 is TGTGCCAGCAGTCGTAACAGGGCCGTGGACACCTTC.

Only one count was recorded for this clone. This chain connects TRBV7-2 to TRBJ2-2; possible D gene TRBD1, 5 bases. The CDR3 consists of 17 residues. V was shortened by 5 bases and J by 2 bases, with 18 bases between the two germline ends. Germline V gene lookup returns CDR1 SGHTA and CDR2 FQGNSA. The CDR3 DNA reads as TGTGCCAGCAGCCCTCACGTCAGGGAAATAAACACCGGGGAGCTGTTTTTT. This codes for CASSPHVREINTGELFF.

This clone was observed a few times. The rearrangement uses TRBV11-1 and TRBJ2-7; 13 bases map to TRBD2. The CDR3 sequence is 16 residues long. The junction had 11 bases not matched to a gene; V was cut back by 5 bases and J by 7 bases. The V gene's germline CDR1 is SGHAT and CDR2 FQDESV (reference sequence). CDR3 sequence reads: CASSPGTSGASREQYF. In nucleotides, the CDR3 is TGTGCCAGCAGCCCTGGGACTAGCGGGGCTTCACGAGAGCAGTACTTC.

The chain uses TRBV28 and TRBJ1-5; D possibly corresponds to TRBD1 (6 bases). Germline lookup yields CDR1 MDHEN and CDR2 SYDVKM. Trimming took off 10 bases at V and 0 bases at J, with 10 bases between the two ends. CDR3 length: 13 amino acids. The CDR3 DNA follows: TGTGCCACACAGGGCTATAGCAATCAGCCCCAGCATTTT. This translates into CATQGYSNQPQHF.

V and J are TRBV10-3 and TRBJ2-3; D is perhaps TRBD1 (7 bases). Germline values: CDR1 ENHRY, CDR2 SYGVKD. Deletions cut 8 bases from V and 0 bases from J, with 12 bases between. The CDR3 length is 14 residues. CDR3 residues: CAIGGGLSTDTQYF. CDR3 bases: TGTGCCATCGGAGGGGGCCTTAGCACAGATACGCAGTATTTT.

CDR3 coding DNA: TGTGCCAGCAAGGAGGGCGCGAACAACTATGGCTACACCTTC. It codes for CASKEGANNYGYTF. This sequence joins TRBV2 and TRBJ1-2; D is undetermined. Trimming removed 7 bases at V and 2 bases at J, with 14 bases between. This CDR3 spans 14 amino acids. Germline values: CDR1 SNHLY, CDR2 FYNNEI.

The rearrangement uses TRBV5-4 and TRBJ1-6; TRBD1 matches at 8 bases. Germline assignment: CDR1 SGHNT and CDR2 YYREEE (reference sequence). V lost 3 bases to trimming and J lost 10 bases; unmatched junction nucleotides: 12. The CDR3 loop spans 16 amino acids. CDR3 nucleotides: TGTGCCAGCAGCTCCCCTTCGGACAGGGAGTCCTCACCCCTCCACTTT. Protein sequence: CASSSPSDRESSPLHF.